Listed below are T cell receptor beta chains from one sample, sequenced in a study of CD8 T cells in Susac syndrome. From the immunoSEQ multiplex PCR reads, TCRdb called clonotypes with MiXCR, one entry per CDR3 protein. The sample lists roughly 89,000 distinct CDR3 sequences; approximately 96% were seen once. The specimen was CD8+ T cells from PBMCs. The receptors were gathered from a human donor with Susac syndrome. CDR3s include the opening cysteine and the closing phenylalanine or tryptophan. D genes are given only for firm matches. A clone size is listed for some rows: how often the clone was seen (once, few, many), or a class if it is expanded.

>TRBV7-9|TRBD1|once|TRBJ2-1
CASSLSGGQATYNEQFF
>TRBV9|-|-|TRBJ2-1
CASSVGPGMDEQFF
>TRBV12-3/TRBV12-4|-|-|TRBJ2-5
CASSHHGPGGETQYF
>TRBV28|-|-|TRBJ1-5
CASSLVGLGVGDQPQHF
>TRBV29-1|-|-|TRBJ2-5
CSVAGEGETQYF
>TRBV27|-|-|TRBJ2-1
CASSPPAGFSSYNEQFF
>TRBV9|-|-|TRBJ2-2
CATSRGTGELFF
>TRBV11-2|-|once|TRBJ2-3
CASSMIPQDTQYF
>TRBV27|TRBD1|-|TRBJ1-2
CASSLTRDRDGYTF
>TRBV20-1|TRBD1|once|TRBJ2-7
CSANLGQPYEQYF
>TRBV7-9|-|-|TRBJ2-5
CASSPKTGRGAETQYF
>TRBV20-1|TRBD1|-|TRBJ2-1
CSACRGRTYNEQFF
>TRBV15|-|-|TRBJ1-4
CATSRDRGSVNEKLFF
>TRBV9|TRBD1|-|TRBJ2-1
CASSYRDSAFPDNEQFF
>TRBV2|-|-|TRBJ1-2
CASSGTADGYYGYTF
>TRBV28|TRBD2|-|TRBJ2-5
CASSRTSGANQETQYF
>TRBV27|TRBD2|-|TRBJ2-5
CASSYVMEGSGSSGQETQYF
>TRBV29-1|TRBD1|-|TRBJ2-2
CSVETGSSNTGELFF
>TRBV9|-|-|TRBJ2-5
CASSVDGRYQETQYF
>TRBV6-5|-|-|TRBJ1-1
CASRVKGGLTQAFF
>TRBV2|TRBD2|-|TRBJ2-1
CASRPPSGGLPRSYNEQFF
>TRBV29-1|-|-|TRBJ1-4
CSVGQGSTNEKLFF
>TRBV6-5|-|-|TRBJ2-5
CASSYGQIETQYF
>TRBV7-8|TRBD2|-|TRBJ2-3
CASSALAGVTDTQYF
>TRBV6-2/TRBV6-3|-|-|TRBJ2-5
CASSGGVEQETQYF
>TRBV7-2|TRBD1|once|TRBJ2-7
CASSLEWDSPTYEQYF
>TRBV5-1|-|-|TRBJ1-1
CASSMGTGLNTEAFF
>TRBV29-1|-|once|TRBJ2-7
CSVQVEYEQYF
>TRBV29-1|-|-|TRBJ1-4
CSVGPFDDKLFF
>TRBV5-1|-|-|TRBJ1-1
CASSSTVGPRISSEAFF
>TRBV7-9|TRBD1|-|TRBJ2-1
CASSFAQGAQDEQFF
>TRBV2|TRBD2|-|TRBJ2-1
CASTLGLAGNNEQFF
>TRBV13|-|-|TRBJ2-5
CASSGSETQETQYF
>TRBV18|-|-|TRBJ1-5
CASSPRLGGDQPQHF
>TRBV29-1|TRBD1|-|TRBJ2-5
CSAETGQETQYF
>TRBV3-1|-|-|TRBJ1-1
CASSPYRTNMNTEAFF
>TRBV7-9|-|-|TRBJ2-3
CASSFPGEDTQYF
>TRBV2|-|-|TRBJ2-2
CASSVAAAQLNTGELFF
>TRBV15|-|-|TRBJ1-5
CATSRERGAGNQPQHF
>TRBV6-5|-|-|TRBJ2-7
CASSGTDSSYEQYF
>TRBV5-4|TRBD2|once|TRBJ2-1
CASSLTSGNEQFF
>TRBV29-1|TRBD1|-|TRBJ1-3
CSVPDRHGNTIYF
>TRBV10-3|-|-|TRBJ1-5
CAISDRSGESGQPQHF
>TRBV20-1|-|-|TRBJ2-3
CSARGLIKGDTQYF
>TRBV29-1|TRBD1|-|TRBJ1-2
CSVDDRGDYGYTF
>TRBV12-3/TRBV12-4|TRBD2|-|TRBJ2-7
CASSPLAGGTYEQYF
>TRBV20-1|-|-|TRBJ2-1
CSARLSREWRDEQFF
>TRBV4-1|-|once|TRBJ2-5
CASSQVTQGGYQETQYF
>TRBV20-1|-|-|TRBJ2-3
CSGVWVWTDTQYF
>TRBV6-5|-|-|TRBJ2-1
CASSYSSERNNEQFF
>TRBV30|-|-|TRBJ2-7
CAWSVSVGAYEQYF
>TRBV5-6|TRBD2|-|TRBJ2-7
CASSLADRAGAEQYF
>TRBV6-2/TRBV6-3|-|-|TRBJ1-1
CASSYPQEAFF
>TRBV3-1|-|once|TRBJ1-2
CASSQDTQGYGYTF
>TRBV7-8|TRBD2|-|TRBJ2-1
CASSTTSGRDEQFF
>TRBV7-9|TRBD2|-|TRBJ2-1
CASSLTPSSGSYNEQFF
>TRBV24-1|-|-|TRBJ2-2
CATSGTAKNTGELFF
>TRBV4-3|TRBD2|once|TRBJ2-1
CASSQDGTSGRKFF
>TRBV9|-|-|TRBJ2-2
CASKEGNTGELFF